These T cell receptor beta chains were read from a single sample in a study of cytomegalovirus exposure and HLA in healthy donors. Profiled with immunoSEQ multiplex PCR; TCRdb holds only in-frame clones, not every one. Of more than 140,000 clones listed, about three fifths were seen once; the top ten hold around 3%. What was sequenced was PBMCs. The receptor set was obtained from a woman aged 25 to 39 in good health and CMV-seropositive. The conserved cysteine and the conserved F or W are not part of the CDR3 here. The order of the fields is CDR3 length, V gene, J gene, CDR3 protein.

>10|TRBV11-2|TRBJ2-1
ASSLLGNEQF
>12|TRBV5-1|TRBJ1-1
ASSFHPGNTEAF
>14|TRBV11-2|TRBJ1-4
ASSLEAGWTNEKLF
>14|TRBV10-3|TRBJ2-7
ANSRGTLTGPREQY
>12|TRBV19|TRBJ2-1
ASSMYRVMGEQF
>15|TRBV7-2|TRBJ2-5
ASSLSVSTGERETQY
>11|TRBV7-2|TRBJ2-5
ASSLTREVTQY
>10|TRBV5-6|TRBJ1-2
ASSWTGVGYT
>11|TRBV2|TRBJ2-5
ASRRDSQETQY
>10|TRBV6-1|TRBJ2-7
ATRSGPYEQY
>13|TRBV5-1|TRBJ1-5
ASSKTGGGNQPQH
>13|TRBV2|TRBJ1-2
ASSGVTGGNYGYT
>12|TRBV29-1|TRBJ2-7
SVGRGTGGREQY
>14|TRBV9|TRBJ2-3
ASSVRSSGGADTQY
>12|TRBV11-2|TRBJ1-5
ASRGTGYNQPQH
>13|TRBV6-6|TRBJ2-3
ASRYRQGVTDTQY
>11|TRBV29-1|TRBJ1-2
SGQDRGGDGYT
>12|TRBV19|TRBJ1-5
ASSFGGGIRPQH
>14|TRBV4-1|TRBJ2-2
ASSPNRDYQSGELF
>11|TRBV7-2|TRBJ2-7
ASSFDRAYEQY
>11|TRBV5-1|TRBJ1-1
ASRRGLNTEAF
>16|TRBV29-1|TRBJ2-2
SVYSQLNPTDNTGELF